A single sample is the source of the 27 T cell receptor beta chains below, sequenced in a study of vaccination and CD4 T cells after COVID-19. No antigen has been assigned to these receptors. The time point: late sampling 161 to 241 days after vaccination in a few convalescent patients. Regarding treatment: roughly nine-day PBMC culture with coronavirus spike peptide pools or control peptides (ViraFEST assay). Sequenced with the Oncomine TCR Beta short-read assay was DNA taken from cultured CD4+ T cells. TCRdb reprocessed the PCR reads via MiXCR and lists one record per CDR3 protein. The sample lists 18,000 or so distinct CDR3 sequences; around 43% were seen once. The sample consisted of CD4+ T cells from blood, cultured in vitro, taken about 7 months after SARS-CoV-2 vaccination. The receptors were sampled from a human donor who had recovered from COVID-19.

This chain connects TRBV7-9 to TRBJ2-7, with D perhaps being TRBD1 or TRBD2 (5 bases each). Trimming stripped 4 bases from V and 7 bases from J, with 17 bases between. CDR1 and CDR2 from the germline V gene are SEHNR and FQNEAQ (reference sequence). This CDR3 comprises 14 residues. This CDR3 is CASSWDRTSGEQYF. CDR3 DNA: TGTGCCAGCAGCTGGGACCGGACTTCCGGGGAGCAGTACTTC. The full variable domain, its missing parts supplied by reference TRBV7-9 and TRBJ2-7, is DTGVSQNPRHKITKRGQNVTFRCDPISEHNRLYWYRQTLGQGPEFLTYFQNEAQLEKSRLLSDRFSAERPKGSFSTLEIQRTEQGDSAMYLCASSWDRTSGEQYFGPGTRLTVT.

This chain joins TRBV14 and TRBJ1-2, with TRBD1 matching 7 bases. After removal of 1 base from V and 8 bases from J, the junction contained 10 bases not matched to a gene. This CDR3 has 15 residues. Germline values: CDR1 SGHDN, CDR2 FVKESK. The CDR3 DNA is TGTGCCAGCAGCCAAGCCCCGAGGACAGGAGAGGGCTACACCTTC. Protein sequence: CASSQAPRTGEGYTF. Full variable domain (outside the CDR3, taken from reference TRBV14 and TRBJ1-2): EAGVTQFPSHSVIEKGQTVTLRCDPISGHDNLYWYRRVMGKEIKFLLHFVKESKQDESGMPNNRFLAERTGGTYSTLKVQPAELEDSGVYFCASSQAPRTGEGYTFGSGTRLTVV.

This clonotype is deemed medium-sized. CDR3 sequence (DNA): TGCAGTGCGACCGAGGGGCTTGATTCACCCCTCCACTTT. Its translation: CSATEGLDSPLHF. This chain links TRBV20-1 with TRBJ1-6; a possible D gene is TRBD1 (5 bases). The CDR3 is 13 residues long. Germline loops: CDR1 DFQATT, CDR2 SNEGSKA (reference sequence). V was trimmed by 6 bases and J by 8 bases, leaving 14 bases between them.

The V call is TRBV11-3, the J call TRBJ2-7; the match to TRBD2 covers 8 bases. Per the germline V gene, CDR1 is SGHNT and CDR2 is YENEEA. There are 15 residues in the CDR3. J gave up 3 bases and V 7 bases, and 11 bases lay outside the gene matches. CDR3 region: CASKGGREDFYEQYF. CDR3 sequence (DNA): TGTGCCAGCAAAGGTGGGCGGGAGGATTTCTACGAGCAGTACTTC.

The chain is built from TRBV5-4 and TRBJ2-5; 12 bases align to TRBD2. The CDR3 has 19 amino acids. V lost 4 bases and J lost 2; bases outside the gene matches: 15. Germline V gene lookup returns CDR1 SGHNT and CDR2 YYREEE (reference sequence). The CDR3 DNA is TGTGCCAGCAGCCGTCGGACTAGCGGGACCAGAGGGTTTCAAGAGACCCAGTACTTC. This sequence encodes CASSRRTSGTRGFQETQYF.

This clonotype was counted only a few times. The chain recombines TRBV27 with TRBJ2-2, with 10 bases lining up with TRBD2. Germline loops: CDR1 MNHEY, CDR2 SMNVEV (reference sequence). CDR3 length: 15 amino acids. Trimming at V came to 7 bases and at J to 2 bases, leaving 4 bases not matched to a gene. The CDR3: CASKLLAGNTGELFF. The CDR3 DNA sequence: TGTGCCAGCAAACTACTAGCGGGAAACACCGGGGAGCTGTTTTTT.

The chain recombines TRBV2 with TRBJ1-6, with 7 bases matching TRBD1. J lost 6 bases, V lost 4 bases, and 3 bases had no gene match. The CDR3 has 14 amino acids. Germline CDR1 is SNHLY and CDR2 is FYNNEI. The CDR3 nucleotides are TGTGCCAGCAGTGGGGACAGTCTTAATTCACCCCTCCACTTT. Its protein product is CASSGDSLNSPLHF.

This chain joins TRBV2 and TRBJ2-2; D is unclear. This CDR3 has 11 residues. Trimming pared 3 bases from V and 6 bases from J, leaving 2 bases between. CDR1 is SNHLY and CDR2 is FYNNEI in the germline V gene. The CDR3 bases are TGTGCCAGCAGTGAGGCCGGGGAGCTGTTTTTT. Translation: CASSEAGELFF.

This chain connects TRBV5-4 to TRBJ2-1, with D perhaps TRBD2 (6 bases). V gave up 4 bases and J gave up 6 bases, with 17 bases separating them. The CDR3 is 15 residues long. Germline CDR1 reads SGHNT; CDR2 reads YYREEE (reference sequence). The CDR3 region is CASSTTTLASNEQFF. The CDR3 DNA is TGTGCCAGCAGCACCACGACCCTAGCGAGCAATGAGCAGTTCTTC.

The rearrangement uses TRBV6-1 and TRBJ1-2; D is undetermined. Germline V lookup: CDR1 MNHNS, CDR2 SASEGT. There are 13 residues in the CDR3. Trimming took 3 bases from V and 7 from J, leaving 12 bases between them. As DNA, the CDR3 is TGTGCCAGCAGTGAGGGGTTAACTGGTGGCTACACCTTC. Protein sequence: CASSEGLTGGYTF.

The rearrangement uses TRBV7-9 and TRBJ2-3; perhaps TRBD1 as D (6 bases). Trimming stripped 5 bases from V and 5 bases from J, with 14 bases between. Per the germline V gene, CDR1 is SEHNR and CDR2 is FQNEAQ (reference sequence). The CDR3 contains 14 residues. The DNA of the CDR3 is TGTGCCAGCAGCCGTACCAGACAGGAAGATACGCAGTATTTT. It translates to CASSRTRQEDTQYF. The full variable domain, in which reference TRBV7-9 and TRBJ2-3 provide the parts outside the CDR3, is DTGVSQNPRHKITKRGQNVTFRCDPISEHNRLYWYRQTLGQGPEFLTYFQNEAQLEKSRLLSDRFSAERPKGSFSTLEIQRTEQGDSAMYLCASSRTRQEDTQYFGPGTRLTVL.

The J gene is TRBJ2-7, the V gene TRBV2, with D tentatively TRBD1 (6 bases). This CDR3 comprises 15 residues. The V end was cut by 7 bases, the J end by 1 base, with 17 bases between. Germline values: CDR1 SNHLY, CDR2 FYNNEI. The CDR3 DNA follows: TGTGCCAGCACCCTTGCCGGGACATTATCCTACGAGCAGTACTTC. Its translation: CASTLAGTLSYEQYF.

V gene TRBV7-8 combines with J gene TRBJ2-1; 8 nucleotides line up with TRBD2. The V gene end was trimmed by 1 base and the J gene end by 1 base; junction bases not matched to a gene: 21. This CDR3 has 22 amino acids. Germline V CDR1 and CDR2: SGHVS, FQNEAQ. The chain's CDR3 is CASSLGIGVAGGSKGSYNEQFF. CDR3 bases: TGTGCCAGCAGCTTAGGAATTGGGGTGGCGGGAGGTTCAAAGGGATCCTACAATGAGCAGTTCTTC.

The DNA for the CDR3 is TGTGCCAGCAGTTTAGTAGCGGGAGTGTGGGAGACCCAGTACTTC. This gives the protein CASSLVAGVWETQYF. This chain links TRBV12-3 or TRBV12-4 with TRBJ2-5; 9 bases fit TRBD2. V shed 1 base, J shed 5 bases, and the junction held 5 bases outside the gene matches. The length of the CDR3 is 15 residues.

In DNA, the CDR3 is TGTGCCAGCAGCTTAGCCCCTCCGGGATCGAAGACCCAGTACTTC. This gives the protein CASSLAPPGSKTQYF. The rearrangement joins TRBV7-2 to TRBJ2-5; possibly TRBD2 for D (5 bases). Germline-derived CDR1 and CDR2 are SGHTA and FQGNSA. This CDR3 region has 15 residues. Trimming left V 0 bases short and J 6 bases short, with 14 bases between.

This clonotype appeared once. The V and J genes are TRBV5-1 and TRBJ1-2, with TRBD1 matching 9 bases. Germline CDR1 SGHRS, CDR2 YFSETQ. V lost 4 bases to trimming and J lost 8 bases; unmatched junction nucleotides: 9. The CDR3 is 14 amino acids. The CDR3 bases are TGCGCCAGCAGCCCGGGGGACAGGGAGGGCGGCTACACCTTC. Translated, it gives CASSPGDREGGYTF.

V gene TRBV4-1 combines with J gene TRBJ2-3; 16 positions match TRBD2. V was pared by 3 bases and J by 2 bases, with 17 bases of the junction left unmatched. This CDR3 is built from 22 residues. CDR1 and CDR2 (germline): MGHRA, YSYEKL. The CDR3 is CASSHTRNPGLAGGPDTDTQYF. CDR3 sequence (DNA): TGCGCCAGCAGCCACACCAGAAACCCGGGACTAGCGGGGGGGCCCGACACAGATACGCAGTATTTT.

V usage is TRBV19 and J usage is TRBJ2-5, with D tentatively TRBD2 (7 bases). This CDR3 contains 15 residues. Per germline, CDR1 LNHDA and CDR2 SQIVND (reference sequence). Trimming removed 2 bases at V and 5 bases at J, with 15 bases between. CDR3 nucleotide sequence: TGTGCCAGTAGTATATTAGGGGGGGCCCGGGAGACCCAGTACTTC. Translated, it gives CASSILGGARETQYF.

This clonotype was seen more than once but under ten times. The chain joins TRBV12-3 or TRBV12-4 to TRBJ2-3; TRBD1 might be the D (6 bases). The germline V and J ends were trimmed by 6 bases and 3 bases, with 22 bases remaining between them. CDR3 length equals 17 residues. Here the CDR3 DNA reads TGTGCCAGCAGCCCCACCCAGGGGCACGGGACAACAGATACGCAGTATTTT. Its translation is CASSPTQGHGTTDTQYF.

The V call is TRBV7-6, the J call TRBJ2-3; the D is unclear. The CDR3 extends over 15 amino acids. V lost 1 base and J 2 bases, leaving 10 bases between the germline ends. The germline V gene has CDR1 SGHVS and CDR2 FNYEAQ. The CDR3 sequence: CASSLVSSPTDTQYF. CDR3 sequence (DNA): TGTGCCAGCAGCTTAGTTAGTAGCCCCACAGATACGCAGTATTTT.

V and J are TRBV5-5 and TRBJ2-7; D assignment may be TRBD1 or TRBD2 (5 bases each). This CDR3 has 15 amino acids. Germline assignment: CDR1 SGHKS and CDR2 YYEKEE (reference sequence). V dropped 1 base and J dropped 2 bases, with 13 bases sitting between them. CDR3 nucleotide sequence: TGTGCCAGCAGCTTGTGGGCTGAGGGGCCCTACGAGCAGTACTTC. Translated: CASSLWAEGPYEQYF. Combining the CDR3 with reference TRBV5-5 and TRBJ2-7 gives the whole variable domain DAGVTQSPTHLIKTRGQQVTLRCSPISGHKSVSWYQQVLGQGPQFIFQYYEKEERGRGNFPDRFSARQFPNYSSELNVNALLLGDSALYLCASSLWAEGPYEQYFGPGTRLTVT.

CDR3 loop: CASSPSYRETQYF. The CDR3 region has the DNA TGTGCCAGCTCACCAAGTTATCGGGAGACCCAGTACTTC. The genes are TRBV18 and TRBJ2-5; no firm D call. The V gene's germline CDR1 is KGHSH and CDR2 LQKENI. Trimming cost V 2 bases and J 5 bases, with 9 bases left between them. This CDR3 has 13 amino acids.

The chain is built from TRBV19 and TRBJ1-6, with 7 bases that match TRBD1. Trimming at V came to 5 bases and at J to 10 bases, leaving 8 bases not matched to a gene. The CDR3 consists of 14 residues. From germline, CDR1 is LNHDA and CDR2 SQIVND (reference sequence). This CDR3 is CASSPRDSRSPLHF. CDR3 DNA sequence: TGTGCCAGTAGTCCCCGGGACAGTCGATCACCCCTCCACTTT.

This clonotype occurred a few times. This chain uses TRBV10-3 with TRBJ2-1; D gene ambiguous. There are 12 residues in the CDR3. V was cut by 2 bases and J by 8 bases, with 7 bases left in between. The germline gives CDR1 ENHRY, CDR2 SYGVKD. The CDR3 sequence is CAISEVGYEQFF. DNA for the CDR3: TGTGCCATCAGTGAGGTAGGGTATGAGCAGTTCTTC.

The chain carries TRBV2 and TRBJ1-2; TRBD1 matches 10 bases. Per germline, CDR1 SNHLY and CDR2 FYNNEI. The V and J ends lost 6 bases and 8 bases, in that order; junction bases with no gene match: 3. The length of the CDR3 is 12 residues. The CDR3 region is CASRGTGVGYTF. Here the CDR3 DNA reads TGTGCCAGCAGGGGGACAGGGGTAGGCTACACCTTC.

This clonotype was counted a few times. The chain couples TRBV19 to TRBJ2-3; tentatively, D is TRBD1 (6 bases). Germline loops: CDR1 LNHDA, CDR2 SQIVND (reference sequence). CDR3 length: 13 amino acids. Trimming shortened V by 8 bases and J by 6 bases, and 15 bases separated the two germline ends. Written as DNA, the CDR3 is TGTGCCAGTGCCGGGACACAGGCGGATACGCAGTATTTT. Translation gives CASAGTQADTQYF.

This clonotype was seen more than once but under ten times. The chain is built from TRBV4-2 and TRBJ1-1, with a tentative D call TRBD1 (5 bases). This CDR3 contains 16 residues. Trimming removed 0 bases from V and 1 base from J, with 12 bases in between. CDR1 and CDR2 from the germline V gene are LGHNA and YNFKEQ. As DNA, the CDR3 is TGTGCCAGCAGCCAAGATCCAGGGACGGGGAACACTGAAGCTTTCTTT. Translating gives CASSQDPGTGNTEAFF.